Below, 17 T cell receptor beta chains from the same sample are listed, as sequenced in a study of OX40 agonist ivuxolimab in advanced cancers. TCRdb's copy holds only in-frame clones and misses some; the assay was immunoSEQ multiplex PCR. Here the sample spans about 62,000 clones, around four fifths being singletons. The source was CD4+ or CD8+ T cells sorted from blood, collected in a trial of the OX40 agonist ivuxolimab. These receptors came from an adult with an advanced solid tumor such as melanoma, head and neck, liver or kidney cancer.

This rearrangement joins TRBV5-1 to TRBJ2-7; TRBD1 aligns across 8 bases. J was trimmed by 3 bases and V by 6 bases; bases with no gene match: 2. Germline V gene data show CDR1 as SGHRS and CDR2 as YFSETQ. The CDR3 sequence is 12 residues long. The CDR3 sequence is CASNGQGYEQYF. The CDR3 DNA reads TGCGCCAGCAACGGACAGGGCTACGAGCAGTACTTC.

The chain links TRBV9 to TRBJ1-1, with a possible D match to TRBD1 (6 bases). The germline gives CDR1 SGDLS, CDR2 YYNGEE. Deletions cut 4 bases from V and 7 bases from J, with 17 bases between. The CDR3 has 14 residues. DNA of the CDR3: TGTGCCAGCAGCTCCAAGGGGGGGACACTTGAAGCTTTCTTT. Protein sequence: CASSSKGGTLEAFF.

The chain employs TRBV7-2 and TRBJ1-5; D possibly corresponds to TRBD1 (6 bases). This CDR3 is 14 amino acids long. The V gene's germline CDR1 is SGHTA and CDR2 FQGNSA. Trimming cost V 5 bases and J 7 bases, with 15 bases left between them. CDR3 region: CASSLRGAGQPQHF. As DNA, the CDR3 is TGTGCCAGCAGCCTGAGGGGGGCCGGGCAGCCCCAGCATTTT.

The V gene is TRBV5-8, the J gene TRBJ2-1; D ambiguous. Germline V lookup: CDR1 SGHTS, CDR2 YDEGEE. The CDR3 has 14 amino acids. Trimming stripped 1 base from V and 0 bases from J, with 5 bases between. CDR3 DNA: TGTGCCAGCAGCTTGCAGGCCTCCTACAATGAGCAGTTCTTC. Translation gives CASSLQASYNEQFF.

The rearrangement uses TRBV21-1 and TRBJ2-7; TRBD2 is taken as the D call from the table, unchecked against the DNA. TRBV21-1 is a listed pseudogene. The CDR3 has 14 amino acids. The CDR3 sequence: CARGGTSGTYEQYF. The CDR3, as DNA: TGTGCCAGAGGGGGGACTAGCGGAACCTACGAGCAGTACTTC.

This clone has only a few counts. V gene TRBV7-2 combines with J gene TRBJ2-4; D may be TRBD1 or TRBD2 (7 bases each). Germline V gene sequence: CDR1 SGHTA, CDR2 FQGNSA. The CDR3 spans 15 residues. The ends were cut back, 5 bases at V and 6 bases at J, with 17 bases in the middle. CDR3 protein: CASSPGGGRGNIQYF. The CDR3 DNA reads TGTGCCAGCAGCCCAGGGGGAGGGCGCGGAAACATTCAGTACTTC.

J is TRBJ2-1 and V is TRBV7-9, with 14 bases aligning to TRBD2. CDR3 size: 17 residues. With 2 bases clipped from V and 7 bases from J, the junction kept 7 bases outside the gene matches. The V gene's germline CDR1 is SEHNR and CDR2 FQNEAQ (reference sequence). This chain's CDR3 is CASSLIGTSGSWNEQFF. The CDR3 nucleotides are TGTGCCAGCAGCTTAATTGGGACTAGCGGGAGTTGGAATGAGCAGTTCTTC.

This clone has a single count. The gene calls are TRBV13 and TRBJ2-2; 7 nucleotides align to TRBD2. There are 15 residues in the CDR3. J gave up 0 bases and V 3 bases, and 1 base lay outside the gene matches. The germline CDR1 and CDR2 sequences are PRHDT and FYEKMQ (reference sequence). CDR3 nucleotides: TGTGCCAGCAGCTTGGCGGGGGCGAACACCGGGGAGCTGTTTTTT. This sequence encodes CASSLAGANTGELFF.

This clone has just one count. CDR3 loop: CASSIGTDSGNTIYF. For the CDR3, the DNA is TGTGCCAGTAGTATAGGGACCGACTCTGGAAACACCATATATTTT. The genes are TRBV19 and TRBJ1-3; D is ambiguous. The germline CDR1 and CDR2 sequences are LNHDA and SQIVND (reference sequence). This CDR3 region has 15 residues. With 1 base removed from V and 0 bases from J, the gap between germline ends came to 7 bases.

The chain uses TRBV2 and TRBJ2-5; TRBD2 agrees at 13 bases. J was trimmed by 1 base and V by 6 bases; bases with no gene match: 2. CDR1 SNHLY and CDR2 FYNNEI come from the germline V gene. The CDR3 is 15 residues long. The CDR3: CASSGLAGVQETQYF. CDR3 nucleotide sequence: TGTGCCAGCAGCGGACTAGCGGGGGTCCAAGAGACCCAGTACTTC. The whole variable domain, filled in from reference TRBV2 and TRBJ2-5, reads EPEVTQTPSHQVTQMGQEVILRCVPISNHLYFYWYRQILGQKVEFLVSFYNNEISEKSEIFDDQFSVERPDGSNFTLKIRSTKLEDSAMYFCASSGLAGVQETQYFGPGTRLLVL.

The chain employs TRBV7-8 and TRBJ2-2, with 12 nucleotides matching TRBD2. The germline V gene encodes CDR1 SGHVS and CDR2 FQNEAQ. V lost 5 bases, J lost 4 bases, and 8 bases stayed unmatched. CDR3 length: 17 residues. In DNA, the CDR3 is TGTGCCAGCAGCCCCCCGGGACTAGCGGGTGTCACCGGGGAGCTGTTTTTT. Translated, it gives CASSPPGLAGVTGELFF.

The chain carries TRBV9 and TRBJ2-1; D might be TRBD1 (5 bases). The CDR3 totals 12 residues. The ends were cut back, 0 bases at V and 14 bases at J, with 12 bases in the middle. Germline loops: CDR1 SGDLS, CDR2 YYNGEE. The CDR3 DNA is TGTGCCAGCAGCGTAGCCCCACAGGAAGAGTTCTTC. Its translation is CASSVAPQEEFF.

V and J are TRBV5-1 and TRBJ2-1; TRBD1 might be the D (5 bases). Germline CDR1 and CDR2: SGHRS and YFSETQ. The CDR3 length is 15 residues. The germline V and J ends were trimmed by 1 base and 0 bases, with 8 bases remaining between them. CDR3 amino acids: CASSLSTASYNEQFF. The CDR3 region has the DNA TGCGCCAGCAGCTTGTCGACAGCCTCCTACAATGAGCAGTTCTTC.

The rearrangement joins TRBV30 to TRBJ2-3; tentative D call: TRBD2 (6 bases). V was clipped by 0 bases and J by 0 bases, with 7 bases between them. The germline V gene encodes CDR1 GTSNPN and CDR2 SVGIG (reference sequence). The CDR3 has 14 residues. The CDR3 loop is CAWSVGTSTDTQYF. The CDR3 region has the DNA TGTGCCTGGAGTGTAGGGACTAGCACAGATACGCAGTATTTT.

The chain has TRBV27 and TRBJ2-1; possible D gene TRBD2, 5 bases. Germline lookup yields CDR1 MNHEY and CDR2 SMNVEV (reference sequence). This CDR3 contains 15 residues. Trimming cost V 7 bases and J 7 bases, with 20 bases left between them. The CDR3 DNA is TGTGCCAGCACCATTCACCCGCTGGAGGTGAATGAGCAGTTCTTC. As protein: CASTIHPLEVNEQFF.

This chain uses TRBV12-5 with TRBJ2-5; 14 bases align to TRBD2. J was trimmed by 4 bases and V by 5 bases; bases with no gene match: 3. The germline V gene encodes CDR1 LGHNT and CDR2 FRNRAP. The CDR3 covers 15 residues. The CDR3 is CASGRTSGRLETQYF. Written as DNA, the CDR3 is TGTGCTAGTGGTCGGACTAGCGGGAGGTTAGAGACCCAGTACTTC.

The chain uses TRBV5-1 and TRBJ2-2; TRBD2 matches at 7 bases. The CDR3 loop spans 16 amino acids. Germline V gene lookup returns CDR1 SGHRS and CDR2 YFSETQ. After removal of 3 bases from V and 7 bases from J, the junction contained 12 bases not matched to a gene. The CDR3: CASSWNAGARDGELFF. The DNA for the CDR3 is TGCGCCAGCAGCTGGAATGCGGGAGCGCGAGACGGGGAGCTGTTTTTT.